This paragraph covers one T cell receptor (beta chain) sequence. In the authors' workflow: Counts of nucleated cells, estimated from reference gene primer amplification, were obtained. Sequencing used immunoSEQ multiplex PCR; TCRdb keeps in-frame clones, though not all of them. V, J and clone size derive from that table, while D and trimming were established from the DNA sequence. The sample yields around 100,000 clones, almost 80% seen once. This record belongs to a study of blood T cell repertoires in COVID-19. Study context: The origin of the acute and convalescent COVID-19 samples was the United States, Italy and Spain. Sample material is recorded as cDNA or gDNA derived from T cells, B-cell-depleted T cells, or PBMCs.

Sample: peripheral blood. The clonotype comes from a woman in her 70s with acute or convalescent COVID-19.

CDR3 DNA: TGTGCCAGCAGCCGCTTTCAGGGCTATGGCTACACCTTC. It codes for CASSRFQGYGYTF. This sequence joins TRBV14 and TRBJ1-2; the D gene is possibly TRBD1 (5 bases). Per the germline V gene, CDR1 is SGHDN and CDR2 is FVKESK. V was cut by 4 bases and J by 4 bases, with 10 bases left in between. The CDR3 totals 13 residues.